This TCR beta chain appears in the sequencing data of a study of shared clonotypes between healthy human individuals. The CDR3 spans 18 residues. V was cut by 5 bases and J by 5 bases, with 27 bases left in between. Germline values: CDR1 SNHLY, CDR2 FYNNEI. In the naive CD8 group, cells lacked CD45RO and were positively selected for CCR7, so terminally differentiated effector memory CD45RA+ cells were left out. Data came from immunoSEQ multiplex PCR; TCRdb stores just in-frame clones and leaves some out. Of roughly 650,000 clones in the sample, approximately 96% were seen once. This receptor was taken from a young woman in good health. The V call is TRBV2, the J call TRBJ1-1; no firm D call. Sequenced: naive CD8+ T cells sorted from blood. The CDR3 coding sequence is TGTGCCAGCAGTCCACGACCCCCCGCGTCCGAGATTGAGACTGAAGCTTTCTTT. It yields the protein CASSPRPPASEIETEAFF.